This T cell receptor beta chain came from a study of T cell responses to AZD1222 COVID-19 vaccine. Deletions cut 0 bases from V and 8 bases from J, with 7 bases between. The CDR3 consists of 12 residues. Germline loops: CDR1 MNHEY, CDR2 SVGAGI. The repertoire was sequenced with immunoSEQ multiplex PCR; TCRdb's copy has only in-frame clones and lacks some. Altogether about 120,000 clones are present, roughly 89% being singletons, with the ten largest covering about 5.3%. The sequencing used peripheral blood, collected on day 0 of AZD1222 vaccination. This chain connects TRBV6-5 to TRBJ1-1; D unresolved. This receptor was obtained from an adult in good health. The CDR3 sequence: CASSYSGREAFF. The CDR3 coding sequence is TGTGCCAGCAGTTACTCCGGTAGGGAAGCTTTCTTT.